The 7 T cell receptor beta chains below come from one sample, sequenced in a study of early T cells in non-severe SARS-CoV-2 infection. TCRdb ran MiXCR on the 5' RACE reads and lists one entry per CDR3 protein. The sample lists about 45,000 distinct CDR3 sequences; more than 10% were seen once. The sequencing input was whole blood. Receptors originate from an adult who was a healthcare worker with PCR-confirmed SARS-CoV-2 infection or an uninfected control (not recorded which).

There are a few counts of this clonotype. The V gene is TRBV7-2, the J gene TRBJ2-3; 12 bases agree with TRBD2. CDR1 and CDR2 (germline): SGHTA, FQGNSA. With 4 bases clipped from V and 0 bases from J, the junction kept 2 bases outside the gene matches. The CDR3 runs 16 residues. The CDR3 bases are TGTGCCAGCAGCTCAGGACTAGCGGGGAGCACAGATACGCAGTATTTT. Protein product: CASSSGLAGSTDTQYF.

This clonotype was detected ten times or more. V usage is TRBV29-1 and J usage is TRBJ2-5, with 8 bases matching TRBD2. The CDR3 runs to 14 residues. J lost 1 base, V lost 3 bases, and 4 bases had no gene match. Germline-derived CDR1 and CDR2 are SQVTM and ANQGSEA. The CDR3 protein is CSVEGTRPQETQYF. The CDR3 DNA reads TGCAGCGTTGAGGGGACTAGACCCCAAGAGACCCAGTACTTC.

This clonotype was observed a handful of times. J is TRBJ2-5 and V is TRBV2; 8 nucleotides match TRBD2. Trimming cost V 5 bases and J 3 bases; bases outside gene matches: 5. The CDR3 covers 14 residues. Germline CDR1 and CDR2: SNHLY and FYNNEI. CDR3 nucleotides: TGTGCCAGCAGTTCGACGCGGGGGGAAGAGACCCAGTACTTC. It translates to CASSSTRGEETQYF.

This clonotype was picked up many times. Here the CDR3 DNA reads TGTGCCAGCACCCCACGGCGCCAGCCCCAGCATTTT. Its translation: CASTPRRQPQHF. This chain links TRBV12-3 or TRBV12-4 with TRBJ1-5; no clear D gene. The CDR3 has 12 residues. With 7 bases removed from V and 7 bases from J, the gap between germline ends came to 11 bases.

This chain connects TRBV6-6 to TRBJ2-5; D is possibly TRBD1 or TRBD2 (5 bases each). The CDR3 has 15 residues. Trimming removed 6 bases at V and 3 bases at J, with 17 bases between. Germline V gene lookup returns CDR1 MNHNY and CDR2 SVGAGI (reference sequence). The DNA for the CDR3 is TGTGCCAGCAGAGACAGCGGAATCCGAAAAGAGACCCAGTACTTC. Protein sequence: CASRDSGIRKETQYF.

There are many counts of this clonotype. The chain combines TRBV12-3 or TRBV12-4 with TRBJ2-5; D is ambiguous. The V and J ends lost 6 bases and 5 bases respectively, with 10 bases between them. There are 12 residues in the CDR3. The CDR3 sequence: CASSRSRETQYF. The DNA of the CDR3 is TGTGCCAGCAGCCGGTCCCGGGAGACCCAGTACTTC.

This clonotype was seen a handful of times. The gene calls are TRBV7-9 and TRBJ2-7; perhaps TRBD2 as D (6 bases). CDR3 length equals 15 residues. Germline CDR1 reads SEHNR; CDR2 reads FQNEAQ (reference sequence). V dropped 5 bases and J dropped 5 bases, with 19 bases sitting between them. The CDR3 protein is CASSGEAGQRNEQYF. CDR3 bases: TGTGCCAGCAGCGGTGAGGCGGGGCAAAGGAACGAGCAGTACTTC.